This TCR beta chain was found in a study of blood T cell repertoires in COVID-19. Study overall: T cells, B-cell-depleted T cells, or PBMCs supplied cDNA or gDNA.

Participant age was roughly 18 to 90 years, and participants resided in around 24 US areas. In assigning cohorts, the study relied on participant-reported clinical history. This CDR3 region has 15 residues. V lost 7 bases to trimming and J lost 5 bases, with 18 bases between them. Germline V gene lookup returns CDR1 SGHDT and CDR2 YYEEEE. Data came from immunoSEQ multiplex PCR; TCRdb stores just in-frame clones and leaves some out. The data show some 290,000 clones, roughly 88% seen once. This TCR was recovered from a woman aged 40 to 49 with acute COVID-19. This chain uses TRBV5-6 with TRBJ1-4, with D possibly being TRBD1 (6 bases). The sequencing input was PBMCs or T cells enriched from blood (not recorded which). The DNA of the CDR3 is TGTGCCAGCGAACGTCGGGGGGCTGGGAATGAAAAACTGTTTTTT. Translated, it gives CASERRGAGNEKLFF.